This T cell receptor (beta chain) was profiled in a study of blood T cell repertoires in COVID-19. About the research overall: Whether acute or convalescent, the COVID-19 samples came from the United States, Italy and Spain. Sources were T cells, B-cell-depleted T cells, or PBMCs; the material itself was cDNA or gDNA.

Trimming removed 4 bases from V and 4 bases from J; junction bases left unmatched: 5. Germline loops: CDR1 MDHEN, CDR2 SYDVKM. CDR3 length equals 15 residues. Source study methods: Amplification with reference gene primers provided the estimates of nucleated cell counts. The assay was immunoSEQ multiplex PCR, and TCRdb's table has in-frame clones only and misses some. V, J and clone size are those of that table, while D and trimming were read from the DNA. This table holds some 250,000 clones, around 88% found once. The TCR originated in a man aged 80 or over with acute or convalescent COVID-19. Material for sequencing was peripheral blood. The V gene is TRBV28, the J gene TRBJ2-1, with 9 positions matching TRBD1. The CDR3 loop reads CASSSGTGSYNEQFF. In nucleotides, the CDR3 is TGTGCCAGCAGTTCCGGGACAGGGTCTTACAATGAGCAGTTCTTC.